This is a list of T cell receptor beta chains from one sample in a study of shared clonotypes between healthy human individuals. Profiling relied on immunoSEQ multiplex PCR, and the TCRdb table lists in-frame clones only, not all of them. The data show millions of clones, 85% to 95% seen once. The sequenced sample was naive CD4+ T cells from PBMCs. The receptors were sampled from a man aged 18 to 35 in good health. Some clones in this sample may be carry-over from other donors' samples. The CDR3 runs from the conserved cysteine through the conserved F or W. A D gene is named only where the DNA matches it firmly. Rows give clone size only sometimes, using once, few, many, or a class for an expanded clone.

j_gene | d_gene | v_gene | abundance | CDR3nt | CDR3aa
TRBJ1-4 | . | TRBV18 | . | TGTGCCAGCTCACCACCTGGCAGTAATGAAAAACTGTTTTTT | CASSPPGSNEKLFF
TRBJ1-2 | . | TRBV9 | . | TGTGCCAGCAGCGTAGTGACAGCAGCTAACTATGGCTACACCTTC | CASSVVTAANYGYTF
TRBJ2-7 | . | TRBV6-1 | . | TGTGCCAGCAGTGATAGGAGTGAACCGATCTACGAGCAGTACTTC | CASSDRSEPIYEQYF
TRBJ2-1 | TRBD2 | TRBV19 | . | TGTGCCAGTATCCGACTAGCGGGAGATTTAAAGCGTTTGGACAATGAGCAGTTCTTC | CASIRLAGDLKRLDNEQFF
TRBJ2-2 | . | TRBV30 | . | TGTGCCTGGAGTGTCTCCCTGAGGCCCGGGGAGCTGTTTTTT | CAWSVSLRPGELFF
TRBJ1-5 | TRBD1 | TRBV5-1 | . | TGCGCCAGCAGCGAAGGACAGGGGAATCAGCCCCAGCATTTT | CASSEGQGNQPQHF
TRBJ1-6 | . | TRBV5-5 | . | TGTGCCAGCAGCTCATACAGGGCGCAGAATTCACCCCTCCACTTT | CASSSYRAQNSPLHF
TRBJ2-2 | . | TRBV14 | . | TGTGCCAGCAGCCCCACAGGGACCCCTCTGGAGCTGTTTTTT | CASSPTGTPLELFF
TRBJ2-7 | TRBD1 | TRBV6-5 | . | TGTGCCAGCAGTTACTTCTCAGGACAGGCCTCCTACGAGCAGTACTTC | CASSYFSGQASYEQYF
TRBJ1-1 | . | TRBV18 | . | TGTGCCAGCTCACCGGAGGGGGGGAAGGGGACTGAAGCTTTCTTT | CASSPEGGKGTEAFF
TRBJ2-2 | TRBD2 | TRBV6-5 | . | TGTGCCAGCTTCGGGAGGGCTAGGACCGGGGAGCTGTTTTTT | CASFGRARTGELFF
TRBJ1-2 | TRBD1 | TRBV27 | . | TGTGCCAGCAGGCGGACAGGGTGGGAAGGCTACACCTTC | CASRRTGWEGYTF
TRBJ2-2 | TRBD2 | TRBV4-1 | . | TGCGCCAGCAGCCAAGATTGGGGGACTAGCGCCTCCGGGGAGCTGTTTTTT | CASSQDWGTSASGELFF
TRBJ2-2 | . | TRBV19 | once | TGTGCCAGTAGTAACGCCCCAGCAGAAGCCGGGGAGCTGTTTTTT | CASSNAPAEAGELFF
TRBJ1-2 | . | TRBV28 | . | TGTGCCAGCAGGATGAAATGGTTGTACGGCTACACCTTC | CASRMKWLYGYTF
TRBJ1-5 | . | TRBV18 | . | TGTGCCAGCTCACCAGGTACCAGGGTGTCCCCTCAGCCCCAGCATTTT | CASSPGTRVSPQPQHF
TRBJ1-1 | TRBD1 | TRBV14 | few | TGTGCCAGCAGCCAAGGACAGGGGCGCCCTGAAGCTTTCTTT | CASSQGQGRPEAFF
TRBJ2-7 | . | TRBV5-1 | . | TGCGCCAGCAGCTTGGAACGGCATTCCTACGAGCAGTACTTC | CASSLERHSYEQYF
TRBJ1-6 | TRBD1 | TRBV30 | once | TGTGCCTGGAGGGTTACAGGGGTTAATTCACCCCTCCACTTT | CAWRVTGVNSPLHF
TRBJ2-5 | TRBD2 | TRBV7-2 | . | TGTGCCAGCAGCTACAGACTAGCGGGAGGGTATGAGACCCAGTACTTC | CASSYRLAGGYETQYF
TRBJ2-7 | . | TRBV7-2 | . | TGTGCCAGCAGCCCAGGGAACTACTACGAGCAGTACTTC | CASSPGNYYEQYF
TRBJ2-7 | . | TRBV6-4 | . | TGTGCCAGCAGGACCTACGAGCAGTACTTC | CASRTYEQYF
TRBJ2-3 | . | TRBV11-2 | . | TGTGCCAGCAGCTCTGAGGCCCCGGGAACGCAGTATTTT | CASSSEAPGTQYF
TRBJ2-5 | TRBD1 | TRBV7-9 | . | TGTGCCAGCAGCAAGGCTATGGGACAGGGGTACGAGACCCAGTACTTC | CASSKAMGQGYETQYF
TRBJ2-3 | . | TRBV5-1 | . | TGCGCCAGCTCGTCCCCACCAATACCAGATACGCAGTATTTT | CASSSPPIPDTQYF
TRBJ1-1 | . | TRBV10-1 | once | TGCGCCAGCAGTGAAGGGACACTCACTGAAGCTTTCTTT | CASSEGTLTEAFF
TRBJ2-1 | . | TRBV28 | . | TGTGCCAGCAGTTTAGCCACCAATACAGGGAGGGGTGAGCAGTTCTTC | CASSLATNTGRGEQFF
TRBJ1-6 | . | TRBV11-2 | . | TGTGCCAGCAGCTTCCTGAATTCACCCCTCCACTTT | CASSFLNSPLHF
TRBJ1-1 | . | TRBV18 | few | TGTGCCAGCTCAGAAACTACAGCAACTGAAGCTTTCTTT | CASSETTATEAFF